The 31 T cell receptor beta chains presented below share a single source sample, sequenced in a study of neurological immune-mediated disorders. The time point is: technical triplicate 2. TCRdb re-called the 5' RACE reads with MiXCR, one entry per CDR3 protein. The sample includes 25,000 to 35,000 distinct CDR3 sequences, roughly 14% of them seen just once. Specimen: CD4+ T cells from blood. These receptor sequences come from a female donor with HTLV-1-associated myelopathy (HAM/TSP).

This clonotype has ten or more counts. The chain recombines TRBV20-1 with TRBJ2-7, with D unresolved. CDR1 and CDR2 (germline): DFQATT, SNEGSKA (reference sequence). This CDR3 region has 14 residues. The V end was cut by 5 bases, the J end by 0 bases, with 14 bases between. As DNA, the CDR3 is TGCAGTGCTGGCCGGGCCGCAAGCTCCTACGAGCAGTACTTC. It specifies CSAGRAASSYEQYF.

Concerning this clonotype: One end of the junction does not line up with germline, which may come from a read error. This rearrangement joins TRBV2 to TRBJ1-3; 7 bases fit TRBD1. Germline V lookup: CDR1 SNHLY, CDR2 FYNNEI. The CDR3 spans 15 residues. CDR3 region: CANRTDRVDGNTIYF. CDR3 sequence (DNA): TGTGCCAACAGGACAGACAGGGTCGACGGAAATACCATATATTTT. The complete variable domain, with remaining parts taken from reference TRBV2 and TRBJ1-3, reads EPEVTQTPSHQVTQMGQEVILRCVPISNHLYFYWYRQILGQKVEFLVSFYNNEISEKSEIFDDQFSVERPDGSNFTLKIRSTKLEDSAMYFCANRTDRVDGNTIYFGEGSWLTVV.

There are many counts of this clonotype. The chain recombines TRBV29-1 with TRBJ2-2, with D perhaps matching TRBD1 or TRBD2 (7 bases each). There are 14 residues in the CDR3. Per germline, CDR1 SQVTM and CDR2 ANQGSEA. The V end was cut by 7 bases, the J end by 6 bases, with 18 bases between. Here the CDR3 reads CSGGRGPTPGELFF. In nucleotides, the CDR3 is TGCAGCGGGGGGAGGGGGCCGACCCCCGGGGAGCTGTTTTTT.

This clonotype has ten or more counts. This sequence joins TRBV12-3 or TRBV12-4 and TRBJ2-3, with no clear D. V was pared by 4 bases and J by 1 base, with 9 bases between. CDR3 length: 14 residues. The CDR3 region has the DNA TGTGCCAGCAGTTCCCCTCGGCGCACAGATACGCAGTATTTT. It specifies CASSSPRRTDTQYF.

This clonotype was seen many times. The gene calls are TRBV15 and TRBJ2-3; a possible D gene is TRBD2 (5 bases). The CDR3 sequence is 17 residues long. Germline V gene lookup returns CDR1 LNHNV and CDR2 YYDKDF (reference sequence). V was clipped by 0 bases and J by 7 bases, with 20 bases between them. This CDR3 is CATSRDQTSRTGNTQYF. CDR3 coding DNA: TGTGCCACCAGCAGAGATCAAACAAGCCGGACGGGAAATACGCAGTATTTT.

This clonotype was recorded at least ten times. This chain joins TRBV20-1 and TRBJ2-2; 8 bases match TRBD2. Per germline, CDR1 DFQATT and CDR2 SNEGSKA (reference sequence). The CDR3 consists of 15 residues. After removal of 6 bases from V and 4 bases from J, the junction contained 10 bases not matched to a gene. CDR3 residues: CSATPGLEITGELFF. The CDR3 DNA follows: TGCAGTGCGACCCCGGGACTAGAAATCACCGGGGAGCTGTTTTTT.

This clonotype was observed many times. The genes are TRBV18 and TRBJ2-7, with D uncertain. Per germline, CDR1 KGHSH and CDR2 LQKENI. The CDR3 extends over 14 amino acids. V was shortened by 0 bases and J by 5 bases, with 11 bases between the two germline ends. CDR3 sequence reads: CASSPPRPGDEQYF. CDR3 DNA sequence: TGTGCCAGCTCACCACCCAGACCAGGCGACGAGCAGTACTTC.

This clonotype came up many times. The chain joins TRBV28 to TRBJ2-2; weak D call: TRBD2 (6 bases). The germline V gene has CDR1 MDHEN and CDR2 SYDVKM. The CDR3 has 15 amino acids. Trimming cost V 8 bases and J 4 bases, with 17 bases left between them. The CDR3 reads CASSFRRGFTGELFF. The CDR3 bases are TGTGCCAGCTCCTTCAGGCGGGGTTTCACCGGGGAGCTGTTTTTT.

By proportion, this clonotype is medium-sized (0.01 to 0.1%). The V and J genes are TRBV5-1 and TRBJ2-3, with D perhaps TRBD2 (6 bases). Per germline, CDR1 SGHRS and CDR2 YFSETQ. The CDR3 totals 17 residues. Trimming left V 3 bases short and J 0 bases short, with 17 bases between. This CDR3 is CASSWPTRAGSTDTQYF. The CDR3 DNA follows: TGCGCCAGCAGCTGGCCAACCAGGGCGGGAAGCACAGATACGCAGTATTTT.

This clonotype was recorded many times. The J gene is TRBJ2-5, the V gene TRBV12-3 or TRBV12-4, with 11 bases that match TRBD2. The CDR3 covers 14 residues. Unmatched junction bases numbered 6, after V lost 7 bases and J lost 5 bases. This CDR3 is CASNPRTSGETQYF. The CDR3 DNA reads as TGTGCCAGCAACCCGAGGACTAGCGGGGAGACCCAGTACTTC.

The rearrangement links TRBV7-2 to TRBJ2-3; TRBD2 might be the D (5 bases). This CDR3 spans 16 amino acids. Germline lookup yields CDR1 SGHTA and CDR2 FQGNSA. The germline V and J ends were trimmed by 5 bases and 0 bases, with 15 bases remaining between them. The CDR3 bases are TGTGCCAGCAGCCCAGCTTACGGGGTAAGCACAGATACGCAGTATTTT. Protein: CASSPAYGVSTDTQYF. The whole variable domain, remainder taken from reference TRBV7-2 and TRBJ2-3, is GAGVSQSPSNKVTEKGKDVELRCDPISGHTALYWYRQSLGQGLEFLIYFQGNSAPDKSGLPSDRFSAERTGGSVSTLTIQRTQQEDSAVYLCASSPAYGVSTDTQYFGPGTRLTVL.

The rearrangement links TRBV7-9 to TRBJ2-3; perhaps TRBD2 as D (5 bases). The V end lost 1 base, the J end lost 7 bases, and 21 bases lay between the germline ends. The CDR3 covers 17 residues. CDR1 and CDR2 from the germline V gene are SEHNR and FQNEAQ (reference sequence). CDR3 nucleotide sequence: TGTGCCAGCAGCTTAGTTTCTATCCCGGGGTTGAGGCATACGCAGTATTTT. It encodes CASSLVSIPGLRHTQYF.

This clonotype has ten or more counts. This sequence joins TRBV5-4 and TRBJ2-1; D is unresolved. There are 13 residues in the CDR3. V gave up 5 bases and J gave up 4 bases, with 10 bases separating them. Germline CDR1 SGHNT, CDR2 YYREEE (reference sequence). CDR3 DNA sequence: TGTGCCAGCAGTCCCGACTCTTACAATGAGCAGTTCTTC. It translates to CASSPDSYNEQFF.

This clonotype has a count of ten or more. The rearrangement uses TRBV18 and TRBJ1-3; unclear D gene. Germline loops: CDR1 KGHSH, CDR2 LQKENI. Trimming took 0 bases from V and 0 from J, leaving 6 bases between them. CDR3 length: 15 amino acids. CDR3 sequence reads: CASSPPVPSGNTIYF. The DNA of the CDR3 is TGTGCCAGCTCACCACCGGTTCCCTCTGGAAACACCATATATTTT. The full variable domain, in which reference TRBV18 and TRBJ1-3 provide the parts outside the CDR3, is NAGVMQNPRHLVRRRGQEARLRCSPMKGHSHVYWYRQLPEEGLKFMVYLQKENIIDESGMPKERFSAEFPKEGPSILRIQQVVRGDSAAYFCASSPPVPSGNTIYFGEGSWLTVV.

The table lists this clonotype with many counts. This chain uses TRBV6-1 with TRBJ2-7; D is ambiguous. V dropped 5 bases and J dropped 4 bases, with 18 bases sitting between them. Germline CDR1 is MNHNS and CDR2 is SASEGT. This CDR3 contains 15 residues. The DNA for the CDR3 is TGTGCCAGCAGTCCTGATACCGGAGTGGTTTACGAGCAGTACTTC. This gives the protein CASSPDTGVVYEQYF.

This clonotype was seen many times. The rearrangement links TRBV11-2 to TRBJ2-4; TRBD2 is a possible D gene (6 bases). Trimming pared 6 bases from V and 0 bases from J, leaving 12 bases between. This CDR3 comprises 15 residues. CDR1 and CDR2 from the germline V gene are SGHAT and FQNNGV. Here the CDR3 reads CASRSPGLAKNIQYF. The CDR3 DNA sequence: TGTGCCAGCAGATCTCCGGGACTAGCCAAAAACATTCAGTACTTC.

This clonotype was detected many times. The genes are TRBV25-1 and TRBJ1-1; no definite D call. With 5 bases removed from V and 5 bases from J, the gap between germline ends came to 12 bases. The germline V gene encodes CDR1 MGHDK and CDR2 SYGVNS. The CDR3 is 13 residues long. CDR3 bases: TGTGCCAGCAGTCAGGCCCCTGGGACTGAAGCTTTCTTT. It encodes CASSQAPGTEAFF. Variable domain in full (rest from reference TRBV25-1 and TRBJ1-1): EADIYQTPRYLVIGTGKKITLECSQTMGHDKMYWYQQDPGMELHLIHYSYGVNSTEKGDLSSESTVSRIRTEHFPLTLESARPSHTSQYLCASSQAPGTEAFFGQGTRLTVV.

This clonotype was counted many times. This CDR3 reads CASSFGAETQYF. CDR3 in DNA: TGTGCCAGCAGCTTCGGCGCGGAGACCCAGTACTTC. The chain carries TRBV7-9 and TRBJ2-5; D call uncertain. V lost 3 bases, J lost 5 bases, and 7 bases lay in between. The CDR3 is made up of 12 amino acids. CDR1 is SEHNR and CDR2 is FQNEAQ in the germline V gene (reference sequence). Filled out from reference TRBV7-9 and TRBJ2-5, the complete variable domain reads DTGVSQNPRHKITKRGQNVTFRCDPISEHNRLYWYRQTLGQGPEFLTYFQNEAQLEKSRLLSDRFSAERPKGSFSTLEIQRTEQGDSAMYLCASSFGAETQYFGPGTRLLVL.

This clonotype was picked up many times. The genes are TRBV28 and TRBJ2-5; D uncertain. Germline CDR1 is MDHEN and CDR2 is SYDVKM. The CDR3 has 12 amino acids. Trimming pared 1 base from V and 5 bases from J, leaving 5 bases between. The CDR3, as DNA: TGTGCCAGCAGTTTATTGATTGAGACCCAGTACTTC. As protein: CASSLLIETQYF.

This clonotype was seen repeatedly, ten times or more. CDR3 DNA sequence: TGTGCCAGCAGCACCCAGCGGGGGGGTTCCTACGAGCAGTACTTC. Protein: CASSTQRGGSYEQYF. V is TRBV7-2 and J is TRBJ2-7; TRBD2 aligns across 10 bases. CDR1 SGHTA and CDR2 FQGNSA come from the germline V gene. The CDR3 has 15 residues. Losses at the gene ends were 5 bases for V and 1 base for J; bases not matched to a gene: 5.

By sample share, this clonotype is medium-sized. The chain joins TRBV5-1 to TRBJ2-7; D unresolved. In germline, CDR1 is SGHRS, CDR2 YFSETQ. V was cut by 0 bases and J by 1 base, with 8 bases left in between. CDR3 length equals 14 residues. For the CDR3, the DNA is TGCGCCAGCAGCTTGGCCAGTGTGTCCTACGAGCAGTACTTC. Translated, it gives CASSLASVSYEQYF. The variable domain in full, with the rest retrieved from reference TRBV5-1 and TRBJ2-7, is KAGVTQTPRYLIKTRGQQVTLSCSPISGHRSVSWYQQTPGQGLQFLFEYFSETQRNKGNFPGRFSGRQFSNSRSEMNVSTLELGDSALYLCASSLASVSYEQYFGPGTRLTVT.

This clonotype was detected ten times or more. This chain connects TRBV20-1 to TRBJ1-1; tentative D call: TRBD1 (5 bases). The CDR3 is 12 amino acids. V lost 6 bases, J lost 1 base, and 9 bases lay in between. Germline V lookup: CDR1 DFQATT, CDR2 SNEGSKA (reference sequence). CDR3 DNA sequence: TGCAGTGCGGGGGATCGGAACACTGAAGCTTTCTTT. Translating gives CSAGDRNTEAFF.

This clonotype has at least ten counts. The chain uses TRBV29-1 and TRBJ2-7; D call uncertain. V was cut by 0 bases and J by 3 bases, with 6 bases left in between. The germline V gene encodes CDR1 SQVTM and CDR2 ANQGSEA. The CDR3 contains 12 residues. CDR3 nucleotide sequence: TGCAGCGTTGAAGAAAGAGGCTACGAGCAGTACTTC. Its protein is CSVEERGYEQYF.

In this sample, this clonotype turned up many times. This CDR3 is CASSLTVYNEQFF. In nucleotides, the CDR3 is TGTGCCAGCAGCTTAACAGTGTACAATGAGCAGTTCTTC. J is TRBJ2-1 and V is TRBV11-3; D remains unclear. The CDR3 is 13 amino acids. CDR1 is SGHNT, CDR2 YENEEA, per germline. V dropped 2 bases and J dropped 4 bases, with 6 bases sitting between them.

This clonotype was seen repeatedly, ten times or more. This sequence joins TRBV7-8 and TRBJ2-3; 10 nucleotides line up with TRBD1. Trimming at V came to 3 bases and at J to 4 bases, leaving 7 bases not matched to a gene. The CDR3 runs to 16 residues. CDR1 SGHVS and CDR2 FQNEAQ come from the germline V gene. In DNA form, the CDR3 reads TGTGCCAGCAGCTTTGTCGGGACAGGGGTTTCAGATACGCAGTATTTT. As protein: CASSFVGTGVSDTQYF.

This clonotype appeared many times. This rearrangement joins TRBV5-5 to TRBJ1-2, with D uncertain. Trimming left V 0 bases short and J 4 bases short, with 10 bases between. The CDR3 length is 14 residues. CDR1 is SGHKS, CDR2 YYEKEE, per germline (reference sequence). The CDR3 sequence is CASSLGTEAYGYTF. The CDR3 DNA reads as TGTGCCAGCAGCTTGGGTACAGAAGCCTATGGCTACACCTTC. Based on the CDR3 plus reference TRBV5-5 and TRBJ1-2, the full variable domain is DAGVTQSPTHLIKTRGQQVTLRCSPISGHKSVSWYQQVLGQGPQFIFQYYEKEERGRGNFPDRFSARQFPNYSSELNVNALLLGDSALYLCASSLGTEAYGYTFGSGTRLTVV.

In the case of this clonotype: Compared with germline, one end of the junction differs, possibly owing to a read error. The J gene is TRBJ2-3, the V gene TRBV20-1; the D is unclear. The CDR3 has 13 amino acids. Germline CDR1 is DFQATT and CDR2 is SNEGSKA (reference sequence). CDR3 nucleotide sequence: TGCAGTGATAGAGGTAGCAGGACAGATACGCAGTATTTT. Encoded protein: CSDRGSRTDTQYF.

This clonotype has at least ten counts. The J gene is TRBJ1-1, the V gene TRBV5-6, with D perhaps TRBD1 (5 bases). In germline, CDR1 is SGHDT, CDR2 YYEEEE. V lost 0 bases, J lost 7 bases, and 10 bases lay in between. The CDR3 is 13 residues long. The CDR3 loop reads CASSLGGAIEAFF. CDR3 nucleotide sequence: TGTGCCAGCAGCTTGGGAGGGGCGATTGAAGCTTTCTTT.

In this sample, this clonotype turned up many times. V gene TRBV5-1 combines with J gene TRBJ2-2; D call uncertain. From germline, CDR1 is SGHRS and CDR2 YFSETQ. V was shortened by 0 bases and J by 1 base, with 7 bases between the two germline ends. This CDR3 spans 15 amino acids. The CDR3 spells CASSLAEKNTGELFF. The CDR3 nucleotides are TGCGCCAGCAGCTTGGCCGAGAAGAACACCGGGGAGCTGTTTTTT.

This clonotype was recorded many times. The CDR3 coding sequence is TGCAGTGCTAGAGGCCCTAGCAGTCGTCGCGAGCAGTACTTC. Its protein product is CSARGPSSRREQYF. V is TRBV20-1 and J is TRBJ2-7; tentative D call: TRBD2 (5 bases). V dropped 1 base and J dropped 6 bases, with 16 bases sitting between them. CDR1 is DFQATT, CDR2 SNEGSKA, per germline (reference sequence). The CDR3 totals 14 residues.

This clonotype was detected ten times or more. V is TRBV25-1 and J is TRBJ1-5; D ambiguous. This CDR3 has 17 amino acids. V shed 6 bases and J shed 2 bases, with 20 bases lying between them. CDR1 and CDR2 from the germline V gene are MGHDK and SYGVNS. The CDR3 sequence: CASSDPGPEVCNQPQHF. The CDR3 region has the DNA TGTGCCAGCAGCGACCCGGGCCCAGAGGTGTGCAATCAGCCCCAGCATTTT.